This entry describes one TCR beta chain. The antigen it binds to is not known. No much larger clonotype is one base removed from it; base qualities were not supplied. This entry comes from a study of blood T cells in healthy people across ages (dated by TCRdb to the mid-2010s). About the investigation overall: In model experiments, template switching captured about one uniquely barcoded TCR beta cDNA molecule for every two T cells. The study measured age-related changes in TCR beta repertoire diversity using deep sequencing normalized with unique cDNA molecular identifiers. The donors were divided into four age groups: young (average around 15 years), middle-aged (approximately 41), aged (approximately 59) and long-lived (82). Donors of different ages were randomly distributed across sequencing lanes to avoid experimental bias. Two additional independent replicas of 1 million unique cDNA reads from the same blood draw were analyzed for two donors (one aged 18 to 29 and one aged 80 or older).

Relative to germline, V is missing 1 base and J is missing 5 bases, with 8 bases of the junction outside any gene match. For CDR1 and CDR2, the germline V gene lists SGHRS and YFSETQ. From cysteine to phenylalanine, the CDR3 is 16 amino acids long. Just the 48-base CDR3 DNA is kept, in frame starting at base 1. Donors were 35 to 40 systemically healthy Caucasian individuals from Russia aged roughly 6 to 95 years. Each donor gave ten milliliters of peripheral blood, collected into EDTA-treated Vacutainer tubes. Ficoll-Paque density-gradient centrifugation was used to isolate PBMCs, with at least 7 million obtained per sample. Trizol reagent was used to extract total RNA from the PBMCs, yielding at least 5.5 micrograms per sample. The percentages of naive CD45RAhigh/CD27high T cells were determined by flow cytometry on a PBMC aliquot from every donor. The research as a whole found: There was a strong correlation between observed TCR beta diversity and the percentage of naive T cells measured by flow cytometry. As age increased, observed TCR beta diversity per million T cells dropped in a roughly linear way, and a significant reduction was already evident by age 40. Compared with the aged group, the long-lived group had more naive CD4+ T cells, fewer expanded clones and increased TCR diversity, a pattern suggesting age selection. Bulk unsorted PBMC profiling prevented conclusive comparison of naive and antigen-experienced compartments. Estimates of total diversity from one million sequenced T cells were regarded as lower bounds and underestimates. Because donor CMV infection status was unknown, age-related changes in expanded clonotypes were potentially confounded.

Receptor amplification or capture employed 5' RACE. This sample was sequenced with an Illumina HiSeq 2500. The second PCR ran for about 7 to 11 cycles and used a J-beta primer mix along with a sample-barcoded 5' primer. A template-switch 5' adaptor carrying 12 random nucleotides introduced a unique molecular identifier onto each TCR beta cDNA molecule. Each sample yielded at least 2.5 million CDR3-containing paired-end reads. All of the RNA was converted into first-strand cDNA using the Mint cDNA synthesis kit, with a TRBC-specific oligonucleotide serving as the primer. Following uracil-DNA glycosylase treatment, all cDNA underwent a first 18-cycle PCR with the universal primers M1SS and BC2_uni_R. Concerning the study's data processing: Normalization of each sample was performed by random selection of 1 million high-quality reads, each carrying a distinct molecular identifier. Reads with shared molecular identifiers were discarded instead of being binned into consensus sequences. MiTCR, with a Q25 quality threshold and the strictest error-elimination algorithm, was used for CDR3 identification, clonotype clustering and error correction. A nonparametric unseen species model with Euler transformation was used to estimate a lower bound on total TCR beta diversity. TCRdb redid the processing of the public reads, applying fastp at Q25 and MiXCR, and retained in-frame beta chains. Each entry merges the rows of one CDR3 protein and shows their most common DNA and genes. These V and J calls rely on TCRdb rather than the paper's analysis. Across this sample there are about 1.7 million distinct CDR3 sequences, with 25% to 30% seen only once. Around 7.7% of the sample lies in the top ten.

Input material: blood. The source is a woman aged 25 to 39 in good health. This sequence uses TRBV5-1 and TRBJ2-5; a stretch of 10 junction bases matches TRBD2. CDR3 sequence: CASSLISGRGRETQYF. The nucleotide sequence is given as TGCGCCAGCAGCTTGATCAGCGGGAGGGGCCGGGAGACCCAGTACTTC.